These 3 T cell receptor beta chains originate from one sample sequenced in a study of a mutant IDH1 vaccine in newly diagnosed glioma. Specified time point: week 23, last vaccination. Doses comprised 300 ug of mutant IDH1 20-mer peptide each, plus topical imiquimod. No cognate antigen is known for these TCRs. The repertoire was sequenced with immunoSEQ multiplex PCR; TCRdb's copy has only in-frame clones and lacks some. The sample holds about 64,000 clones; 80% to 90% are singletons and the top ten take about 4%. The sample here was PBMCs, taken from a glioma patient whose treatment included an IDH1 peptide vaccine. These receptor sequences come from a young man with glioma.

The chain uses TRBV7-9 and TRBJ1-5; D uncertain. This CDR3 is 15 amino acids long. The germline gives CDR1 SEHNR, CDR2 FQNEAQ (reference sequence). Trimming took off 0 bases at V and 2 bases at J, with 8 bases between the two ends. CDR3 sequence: CASSLAGTGNQPQHF. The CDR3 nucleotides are TGTGCCAGCAGCTTAGCGGGTACGGGCAATCAGCCCCAGCATTTT.

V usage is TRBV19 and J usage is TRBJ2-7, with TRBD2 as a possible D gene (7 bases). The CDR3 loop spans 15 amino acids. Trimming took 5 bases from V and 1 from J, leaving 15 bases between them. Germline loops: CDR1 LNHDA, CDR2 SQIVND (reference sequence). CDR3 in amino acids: CASSSPGGLSYEQYF. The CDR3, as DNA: TGTGCCAGTAGTTCCCCGGGGGGCTTATCCTACGAGCAGTACTTC.

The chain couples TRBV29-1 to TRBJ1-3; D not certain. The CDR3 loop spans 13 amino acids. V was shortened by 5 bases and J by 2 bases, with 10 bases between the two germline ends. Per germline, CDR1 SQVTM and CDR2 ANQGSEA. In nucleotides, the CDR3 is TGCAGCGTTCGAGGGTTAACTGGAAACACCATATATTTT. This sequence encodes CSVRGLTGNTIYF.